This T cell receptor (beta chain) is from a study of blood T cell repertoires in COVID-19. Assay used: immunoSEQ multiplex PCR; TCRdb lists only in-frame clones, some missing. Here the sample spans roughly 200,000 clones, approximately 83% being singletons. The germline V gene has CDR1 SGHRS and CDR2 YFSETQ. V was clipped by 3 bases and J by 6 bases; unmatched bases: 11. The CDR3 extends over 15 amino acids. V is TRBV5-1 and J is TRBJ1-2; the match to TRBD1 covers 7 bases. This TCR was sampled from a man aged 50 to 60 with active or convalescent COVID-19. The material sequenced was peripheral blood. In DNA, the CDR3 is TGCGCCAGCAGCTCAACTCAAACAGGGGCGGATGGCTACACCTTC. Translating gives CASSSTQTGADGYTF. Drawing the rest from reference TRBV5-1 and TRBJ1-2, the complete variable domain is KAGVTQTPRYLIKTRGQQVTLSCSPISGHRSVSWYQQTPGQGLQFLFEYFSETQRNKGNFPGRFSGRQFSNSRSEMNVSTLELGDSALYLCASSSTQTGADGYTFGSGTRLTVV.